The clone carrying this TCR beta chain was counted between two and nine times. The antigen is unknown. Germline V gene lookup returns CDR1 MNHEY and CDR2 SVGEGT. The CDR3 spans 18 residues. V lost 0 bases to trimming and J lost 1 base, with 16 bases between them. The data are from a study of CD8 T cells in ankylosing spondylitis. Study results and caveats: Disease-linked clones proved CD8+ and comparatively uncommon in peripheral blood. Reports of some motif variants in reactive arthritis synovial fluid and blood predate this one. Characteristic of ankylosing spondylitis blood, it appeared, was a TCR beta motif comprising eight highly homologous variants.

By quantitative 5'-RACE with molecular barcodes, the TCR beta libraries were made. Via MiXCR, TCRdb re-called the 5' RACE reads, giving one row per CDR3 protein. Here the sample spans 800,000 to 900,000 distinct CDR3 sequences, about 10% being singletons. The specimen sequenced was blood, either unsorted or a sorted T cell fraction (not recorded which). The J gene is TRBJ2-1, the V gene TRBV6-2 or TRBV6-3; unclear D gene. This receptor was obtained from a male donor with ankylosing spondylitis. CDR3 sequence: CASSYSMLRPFSYNEQFF. The CDR3 coding sequence is TGTGCCAGCAGTTACTCGATGTTGCGGCCCTTTTCCTACAATGAGCAGTTCTTC.